This TCR beta chain was captured by sequencing in a study of blood T cell repertoires in COVID-19. The authors' processing: Estimation of nucleated cell counts relied on the amplification of reference gene primers. Assay: immunoSEQ multiplex PCR; the TCRdb copy retains only in-frame clones and omits some. The V and J calls and clone size were taken over from that table, and D and trimming were inferred from the DNA. The sample lists approximately 360,000 clones, around 90% occurring once. This CDR3 comprises 13 residues. V shed 5 bases and J shed 4 bases, with 9 bases lying between them. The germline V gene encodes CDR1 SGHTA and CDR2 FQGNSA.

Sample: peripheral blood. The V and J genes are TRBV7-2 and TRBJ1-3, with D uncertain. This clonotype was obtained from a man between 18 and 35 years old with active or convalescent COVID-19. The CDR3 is CASSGDRGNTIYF. The CDR3 nucleotides read TGTGCCAGCAGCGGAGATCGGGGAAACACCATATATTTT.